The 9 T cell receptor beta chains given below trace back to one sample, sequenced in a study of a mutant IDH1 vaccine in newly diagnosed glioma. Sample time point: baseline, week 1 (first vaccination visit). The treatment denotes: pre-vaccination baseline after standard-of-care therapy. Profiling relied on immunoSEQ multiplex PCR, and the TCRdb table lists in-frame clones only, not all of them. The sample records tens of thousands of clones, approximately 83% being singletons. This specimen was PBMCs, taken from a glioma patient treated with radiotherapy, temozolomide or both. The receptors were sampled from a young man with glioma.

CDR3 region: CASSLLAGGTDEQFF. The CDR3 DNA is TGTGCCAGCAGCTTATTAGCGGGGGGGACGGATGAGCAGTTCTTC. The V call is TRBV11-3, the J call TRBJ2-1; TRBD2 agrees at 11 bases. J was trimmed by 8 bases and V by 2 bases; bases with no gene match: 5. This CDR3 region has 15 residues. Germline CDR1 reads SGHNT; CDR2 reads YENEEA.

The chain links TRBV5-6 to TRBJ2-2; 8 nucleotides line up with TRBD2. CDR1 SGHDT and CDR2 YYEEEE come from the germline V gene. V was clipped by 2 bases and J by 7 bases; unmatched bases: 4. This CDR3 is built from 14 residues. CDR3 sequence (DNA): TGTGCCAGCAGCTTCCCCGGGGGGGTCGGGGAGCTGTTTTTT. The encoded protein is CASSFPGGVGELFF.

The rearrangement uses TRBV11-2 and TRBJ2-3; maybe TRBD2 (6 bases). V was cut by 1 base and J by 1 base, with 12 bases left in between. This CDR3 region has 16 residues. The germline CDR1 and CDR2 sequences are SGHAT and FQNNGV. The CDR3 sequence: CASSLVPGEGTDTQYF. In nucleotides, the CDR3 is TGTGCCAGCAGCTTAGTTCCGGGGGAGGGCACAGATACGCAGTATTTT.

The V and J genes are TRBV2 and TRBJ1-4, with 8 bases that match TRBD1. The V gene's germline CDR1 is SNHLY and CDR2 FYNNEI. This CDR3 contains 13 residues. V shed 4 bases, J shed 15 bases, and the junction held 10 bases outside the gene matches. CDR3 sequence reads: CASSVEQGVRLFF. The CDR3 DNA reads TGTGCCAGCAGTGTAGAACAGGGGGTTAGATTGTTTTTT.

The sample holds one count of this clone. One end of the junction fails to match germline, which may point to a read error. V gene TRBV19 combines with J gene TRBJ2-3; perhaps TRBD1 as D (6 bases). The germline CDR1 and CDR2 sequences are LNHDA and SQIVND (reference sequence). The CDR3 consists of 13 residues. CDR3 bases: TGTGCCAGTAGTCCCCTCCACAGGGTTGACGGCAGTTTT. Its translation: CASSPLHRVDGSF.

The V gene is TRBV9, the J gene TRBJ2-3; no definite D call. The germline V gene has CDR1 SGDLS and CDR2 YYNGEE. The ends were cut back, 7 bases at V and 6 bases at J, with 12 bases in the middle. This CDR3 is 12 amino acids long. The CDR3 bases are TGTGCCAGCGTGGGTCTGGGGGATACGCAGTATTTT. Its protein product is CASVGLGDTQYF.

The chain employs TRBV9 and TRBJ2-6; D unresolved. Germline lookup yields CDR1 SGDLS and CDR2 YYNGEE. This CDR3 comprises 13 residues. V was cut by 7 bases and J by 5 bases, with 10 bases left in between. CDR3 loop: CASGDQRANVLTF. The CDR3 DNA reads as TGTGCCAGCGGCGATCAGAGGGCCAACGTCCTGACTTTC.

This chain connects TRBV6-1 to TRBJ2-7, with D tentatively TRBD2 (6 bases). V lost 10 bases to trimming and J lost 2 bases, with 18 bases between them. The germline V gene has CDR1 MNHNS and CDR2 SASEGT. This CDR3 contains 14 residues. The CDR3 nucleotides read TGTGCCACAGCGTACGGGACTCCCCCCTACGAGCAGTACTTC. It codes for CATAYGTPPYEQYF.

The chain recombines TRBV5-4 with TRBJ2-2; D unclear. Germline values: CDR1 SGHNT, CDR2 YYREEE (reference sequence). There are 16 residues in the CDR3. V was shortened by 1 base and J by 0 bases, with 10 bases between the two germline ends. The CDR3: CASSLRRAANTGELFF. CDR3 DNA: TGTGCCAGCAGCTTGCGTAGGGCCGCGAACACCGGGGAGCTGTTTTTT.